The 9 T cell receptor beta chains given below trace back to one sample, sequenced in a study of T cells expressing NK-cell markers (dated by TCRdb to about 2020). The method behind the library was 5' RACE. The sequencing machine was an Illumina HiSeq 2000. After reprocessing by TCRdb, each CDR3 protein sequence is one entry, and no DNA is given. This sample's listing comprises hundreds of thousands of distinct CDR3 sequences. The leading ten clones occupy 4% to 5% of the sample. Sequenced sample: blood T cells: a sorted CD56 or NKG2C T cell subset, CD4+ or CD8+ T cells, or bulk PBMC T cells (not recorded which). Receptor source: a woman aged 18 to 75 in good health.

The V gene is TRBV20-1, the J gene TRBJ1-3; TCRdb names TRBD1, which stays unverified in the absence of DNA. Germline V gene sequence: CDR1 DFQATT, CDR2 SNEGSKA (reference sequence). This CDR3 is built from 13 residues. The CDR3 region is CSVQGANGNTIYF.

This chain uses TRBV12-3 or TRBV12-4 with TRBJ1-6; without DNA, the TCRdb call of TRBD1 cannot be checked. The CDR3 is made up of 15 amino acids. The chain's CDR3 is CASSLNQGAASPLHF.

The CDR3 loop reads CASSSRTSRNNEQFF. V gene TRBV12-3 or TRBV12-4 combines with J gene TRBJ2-1; TCRdb picks TRBD2, but there is no DNA to check that call. This CDR3 region has 15 residues.

This rearrangement joins TRBV20-1 to TRBJ2-7; checking the TCRdb D call of TRBD2 is not possible without DNA. From germline, CDR1 is DFQATT and CDR2 SNEGSKA (reference sequence). The CDR3 is 15 amino acids. The CDR3 loop reads CSARLPTSGVYEQYF.

The chain combines TRBV7-9 with TRBJ2-7. The CDR3 loop spans 12 amino acids. Germline loops: CDR1 SEHNR, CDR2 FQNEAQ (reference sequence). The CDR3 region is CASSVNPYEQYF.

This chain uses TRBV6-5 with TRBJ2-6; TCRdb indicates TRBD1, and absent DNA this call remains unverified. Germline loops: CDR1 MNHEY, CDR2 SVGAGI. This CDR3 is 16 amino acids long. This CDR3 is CASSYRAGAGANVLTF.

This chain uses TRBV30 with TRBJ2-3. The CDR3 sequence is 13 residues long. Germline assignment: CDR1 GTSNPN and CDR2 SVGIG (reference sequence). The CDR3 sequence is CAWSGTSTDTQYF.

V is TRBV7-2 and J is TRBJ2-3; TCRdb lists TRBD2, though no DNA is available to test this call. There are 16 residues in the CDR3. The germline V gene encodes CDR1 SGHTA and CDR2 FQGNSA. The chain's CDR3 is CASSLGTSGRVNTQYF.

The rearrangement joins TRBV6-5 to TRBJ1-3. In germline, CDR1 is MNHEY, CDR2 SVGAGI. This CDR3 comprises 11 residues. CDR3: CASSTGNTIYF.